The clone carrying this TCR beta chain was seen only a few times. Its matching antigen is unknown. Sequenced with the Oncomine TCR Beta short-read assay was DNA taken from cultured CD4+ T cells. Each CDR3 protein gets one entry after TCRdb re-called the PCR reads with MiXCR. The sample includes under 15,000 distinct CDR3 sequences, around half of them seen just once. Regarding treatment: roughly ten-day PBMC culture with coronavirus spike peptide pools or control peptides (ViraFEST assay). This sample stems from a study of vaccination and CD4 T cells after COVID-19. Across the whole study: The authors exposed cells to overlapping spike peptides derived from SARS-CoV-2, HCoV-NL63, HCoV-OC43 and HCoV-229E.

The germline CDR1 and CDR2 sequences are LGHNT and FRNRAP. The CDR3 is 13 amino acids. Unmatched junction bases numbered 7, after V lost 2 bases and J lost 12 bases. This sequence originates from a human donor who had recovered from COVID-19. The chain carries TRBV12-5 and TRBJ1-2; 9 nucleotides agree with TRBD1. Input material: CD4+ T cells from blood, cultured in vitro. This chain's CDR3 is CASGLWDRDSNTF. Written as DNA, the CDR3 is TGTGCTAGTGGTTTGTGGGACAGGGATTCAAACACCTTC.